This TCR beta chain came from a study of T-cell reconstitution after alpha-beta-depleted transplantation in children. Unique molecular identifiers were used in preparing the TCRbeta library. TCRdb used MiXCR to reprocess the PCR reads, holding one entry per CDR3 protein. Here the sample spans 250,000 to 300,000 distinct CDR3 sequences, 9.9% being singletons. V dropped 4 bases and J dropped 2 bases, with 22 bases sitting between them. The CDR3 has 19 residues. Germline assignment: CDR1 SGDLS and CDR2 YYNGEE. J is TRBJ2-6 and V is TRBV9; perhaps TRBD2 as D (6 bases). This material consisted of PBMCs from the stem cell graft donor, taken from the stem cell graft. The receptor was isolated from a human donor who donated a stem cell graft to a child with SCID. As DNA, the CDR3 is TGTGCCAGCAGCCACTCTAGCCATGGGGGGAAAGCTGGGGCCAACGTCCTGACTTTC. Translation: CASSHSSHGGKAGANVLTF.